The 13 T cell receptor beta chains listed next were all sequenced from one sample in a study of response to subunit inactivated influenza vaccine. One entry per CDR3 protein, called by TCRdb with MiXCR from the RT-PCR reads. The data contain hundreds of thousands of distinct CDR3 sequences, around 20% of them singletons. The sample in question was PBMCs from blood, obtained roughly 5 days after vaccination. Every receptor here comes from a man aged 50 to 59 who received an inactivated influenza vaccine.

This clonotype was seen a handful of times. This chain links TRBV6-5 with TRBJ2-2, with D unclear. This CDR3 region has 16 residues. Germline V gene data show CDR1 as MNHEY and CDR2 as SVGAGI. V was clipped by 2 bases and J by 0 bases, with 10 bases between them. Here the CDR3 reads CASSYPRQPNTGELFF. The CDR3 nucleotides read TGTGCCAGCAGTTACCCTCGGCAGCCGAACACCGGGGAGCTGTTTTTT.

The chain recombines TRBV20-1 with TRBJ2-6, with 8 nucleotides matching TRBD2. From germline, CDR1 is DFQATT and CDR2 SNEGSKA (reference sequence). J lost 1 base, V lost 5 bases, and 4 bases had no gene match. This CDR3 spans 15 amino acids. CDR3 nucleotides: TGCAGTGCTCCCGGGGGGGTATCTGGGGCCAACGTCCTGACTTTC. Protein sequence: CSAPGGVSGANVLTF.

This clonotype was recorded many times. V and J are TRBV6-5 and TRBJ2-3, with D unclear. Germline-derived CDR1 and CDR2 are MNHEY and SVGAGI. This CDR3 has 15 residues. Trimming took off 0 bases at V and 0 bases at J, with 7 bases between the two ends. CDR3 DNA: TGTGCCAGCAGTTACTCTGGGCAGAGCACAGATACGCAGTATTTT. Translation: CASSYSGQSTDTQYF.

The V gene is TRBV6-1, the J gene TRBJ1-5; 9 nucleotides align to TRBD1. V was clipped by 5 bases and J by 7 bases; unmatched bases: 15. The CDR3 has 17 amino acids. Germline CDR1 and CDR2: MNHNS and SASEGT. The CDR3, as DNA: TGTGCCAGCAGTACCTCTAAATCGGGACAGGGAAAACAGCCCCAGCATTTT. It specifies CASSTSKSGQGKQPQHF.

This clonotype occurred a few times. The chain is built from TRBV24-1 and TRBJ1-6; no reliable D call. The CDR3 is 16 residues long. V was clipped by 2 bases and J by 8 bases, with 15 bases between them. Germline loops: CDR1 KGHDR, CDR2 SFDVKD. CDR3 nucleotide sequence: TGTGCCACCAGTGATTCAAGAGGAGGGCCGGATTCACCCCTCCACTTT. Amino acid sequence: CATSDSRGGPDSPLHF.

This clonotype was counted only a few times. The chain is built from TRBV4-1 and TRBJ2-1, with 9 bases aligning to TRBD2. The CDR3 covers 16 residues. Germline loops: CDR1 MGHRA, CDR2 YSYEKL. Unmatched junction bases numbered 7, after V lost 1 base and J lost 6 bases. The CDR3 sequence is CASSQGGASGVNEQFF. For the CDR3, the DNA is TGCGCCAGCAGCCAAGGAGGGGCTAGCGGGGTCAATGAGCAGTTCTTC.

This clonotype has only a few counts. V usage is TRBV28 and J usage is TRBJ2-7; 9 bases align to TRBD1. The CDR3 is made up of 14 amino acids. V trimming: 3 bases; J trimming: 6 bases; junction bases outside the gene matches: 6. Germline V gene sequence: CDR1 MDHEN, CDR2 SYDVKM. The CDR3 DNA reads as TGTGCCAGCAGTTTTGGGACAGGGTCAGGCGAGCAGTACTTC. It specifies CASSFGTGSGEQYF.

This clonotype has only a few counts. In DNA, the CDR3 is TGTGCCAGCAGCTTGGATGGAGGGGGCAATTCACCCCTCCACTTT. Translation: CASSLDGGGNSPLHF. The chain joins TRBV5-5 to TRBJ1-6; 7 bases map to TRBD1. From germline, CDR1 is SGHKS and CDR2 YYEKEE (reference sequence). With 0 bases clipped from V and 7 bases from J, the junction kept 4 bases outside the gene matches. The CDR3 is 15 residues long.

This rearrangement joins TRBV19 to TRBJ2-3; possible D gene TRBD2, 6 bases. V was clipped by 5 bases and J by 2 bases, with 14 bases between them. The CDR3 extends over 15 amino acids. Per the germline V gene, CDR1 is LNHDA and CDR2 is SQIVND (reference sequence). The CDR3 sequence: CASSAGLTPTDTQYF. The CDR3 DNA sequence: TGTGCCAGTAGTGCCGGACTAACCCCCACAGATACGCAGTATTTT.

The sample holds a few counts of this clonotype. CDR3 residues: CATSSARGTYNEQFF. CDR3 sequence (DNA): TGTGCCACCAGCAGCGCCCGGGGTACCTACAATGAGCAGTTCTTC. The gene calls are TRBV15 and TRBJ2-1; weak D call: TRBD2 (5 bases). The V end was cut by 3 bases, the J end by 2 bases, with 11 bases between. The CDR3 totals 15 residues. CDR1 and CDR2 (germline): LNHNV, YYDKDF (reference sequence).

This clonotype was found a few times. This chain links TRBV3-1 with TRBJ1-2; 9 nucleotides match TRBD1. The CDR3 is 18 residues long. Germline CDR1 is LGHDT and CDR2 is YNNKEL (reference sequence). The junction had 13 bases not matched to a gene; V was cut back by 1 base and J by 4 bases. CDR3 in DNA: TGTGCCAGCAGCCAAGTTTGGCAAACCGGGACAGGGACCTATGGCTACACCTTC. This translates into CASSQVWQTGTGTYGYTF.

The chain uses TRBV12-3 or TRBV12-4 and TRBJ2-7; D possibly corresponds to TRBD1 (7 bases). V was trimmed by 3 bases and J by 3 bases, leaving 12 bases between them. The CDR3 has 14 amino acids. The DNA of the CDR3 is TGTGCCAGCAGTTTCCAGGGGGGCTACTACGAGCAGTACTTC. Its protein product is CASSFQGGYYEQYF.

This clonotype was seen a handful of times. The chain carries TRBV5-1 and TRBJ2-1, with D possibly matching TRBD2 (6 bases). V was pared by 3 bases and J by 6 bases, with 10 bases between. Germline loops: CDR1 SGHRS, CDR2 YFSETQ. The CDR3 loop spans 13 amino acids. This CDR3 reads CASSSRDFNEQFF. The DNA for the CDR3 is TGCGCCAGCAGCTCCCGGGACTTCAATGAGCAGTTCTTC.